This TCR beta chain comes out of a study of Tregs in tolerant kidney transplant recipients. Germline loops: CDR1 SNHLY, CDR2 FYNNEI. V gave up 6 bases and J gave up 0 bases; unmatched junction bases: 11. The CDR3 is 17 amino acids. Sequencing was performed with immunoSEQ multiplex PCR; in TCRdb, only in-frame clones are kept and a portion is missing. The sample lists under 100,000 clones, about 92% seen once, with over 3.5% in the top ten. This clone was observed a single time. This receptor was identified in a human donor in good health. The V gene is TRBV2, the J gene TRBJ2-7; 10 positions agree with TRBD2. The specimen was CD8+ T cells from blood. The CDR3 sequence is CASSQPGLAEISYEQYF. The CDR3 DNA reads TGTGCCAGCAGCCAGCCCGGACTAGCGGAAATCTCCTACGAGCAGTACTTC.